Presented here are 27 T cell receptor beta chains from one specimen sequenced in a study of T cell responses to AZD1222 COVID-19 vaccine. Measured with immunoSEQ multiplex PCR; TCRdb has only the in-frame clones, and not every one. This sample has some 200,000 clones, with roughly 92% found just once. Sequencing was performed on peripheral blood, taken 28 days after the second AZD1222 dose. The receptors shown here come from an adult who received the AZD1222 COVID-19 vaccine.

The CDR3 DNA sequence: TGTGCCAGCAGCCCAGGGCTCATGAACACTGAAGCTTTCTTT. Translation: CASSPGLMNTEAFF. The chain carries TRBV3-1 (or the pseudogene TRBV3-2) and TRBJ1-1, with D tentatively TRBD1 (5 bases). Looked up from germline, CDR1 is LGHDT and CDR2 is YNNKEL (reference sequence). Trimming cost V 4 bases and J 0 bases, with 9 bases left between them. The CDR3 spans 14 residues.

This clone showed up just once. The chain recombines TRBV4-1 with TRBJ1-1, with TRBD1 matching over 7 bases. J gave up 4 bases and V 6 bases, and 8 bases lay outside the gene matches. The CDR3 contains 14 residues. Germline V gene sequence: CDR1 MGHRA, CDR2 YSYEKL. The CDR3 region is CASRIGQGGTEAFF. CDR3 in DNA: TGCGCCAGCAGGATCGGGCAGGGGGGCACTGAAGCTTTCTTT.

The gene calls are TRBV27 and TRBJ1-5, with D maybe TRBD1 (5 bases). Germline V gives CDR1 MNHEY, CDR2 SMNVEV (reference sequence). V was cut by 6 bases and J by 0 bases, with 12 bases left in between. This CDR3 comprises 15 residues. The CDR3 loop reads CASREGPYSNQPQHF. The CDR3 DNA is TGTGCCAGCAGGGAGGGGCCCTATAGCAATCAGCCCCAGCATTTT.

This sequence joins TRBV14 and TRBJ1-6; TRBD1 aligns across 9 bases. The V segment lost 5 bases and the J segment 0 bases; nucleotides outside the gene matches: 14. This CDR3 spans 20 amino acids. In germline, CDR1 is SGHDN, CDR2 FVKESK. The CDR3 nucleotides are TGTGCCAGCAGCAGAATCACTCGGGGACAGGGAGGCTCCTATAATTCACCCCTCCACTTT. Protein: CASSRITRGQGGSYNSPLHF.

The chain is built from TRBV18 and TRBJ1-2, with a tentative D call TRBD1 (5 bases). The V end lost 3 bases, the J end lost 4 bases, and 18 bases lay between the germline ends. Germline V gene data show CDR1 as KGHSH and CDR2 as LQKENI. This CDR3 has 16 amino acids. In DNA, the CDR3 is TGTGCCAGCTCACCTTTAACCAGACAGTTTCCCTATGGCTACACCTTC. Residues: CASSPLTRQFPYGYTF.

The chain recombines TRBV5-4 with TRBJ1-6; D not resolved. Between the trimmed V and J ends, which lost 0 bases and 2 bases, there was a span of 9 bases. Germline CDR1 and CDR2: SGHNT and YYREEE (reference sequence). The CDR3 extends over 16 amino acids. CDR3 sequence: CASSLVGSTYNSPLHF. The DNA for the CDR3 is TGTGCCAGCAGCTTGGTGGGAAGCACCTATAATTCACCCCTCCACTTT.

This clone was seen just once. J is TRBJ1-4 and V is TRBV10-3; D is uncertain. Germline V gene lookup returns CDR1 ENHRY and CDR2 SYGVKD. V dropped 3 bases and J dropped 8 bases, with 10 bases sitting between them. This CDR3 contains 13 residues. CDR3 region: CAISDREGEKLFF. The CDR3 DNA is TGTGCCATCAGTGACAGAGAGGGCGAAAAACTGTTTTTT.

Concerning this clone itself: The limits of the CDR3 on the DNA are not certain, so only TCRdb's listed CDR3 is given. V and J are TRBV27 and TRBJ2-3. CDR1 and CDR2 (germline): MNHEY, SMNVEV (reference sequence). The CDR3 length is 12 residues, termini included. The CDR3 sequence is CASSTSPDTQYF.

V usage is TRBV2 and J usage is TRBJ1-6, with 7 bases that match TRBD1. With V trimmed by 4 bases and J by 9 bases, 6 bases remained unmatched. This CDR3 comprises 14 residues. Germline V gene sequence: CDR1 SNHLY, CDR2 FYNNEI. CDR3 residues: CASSGQGPASPLHF. The CDR3 bases are TGTGCCAGCAGTGGACAGGGTCCCGCTTCACCCCTCCACTTT.

The V call is TRBV6-2 or TRBV6-3, the J call TRBJ2-2; D possibly uses TRBD1 or TRBD2 (6 bases each). Germline V lookup: CDR1 MNHEY, CDR2 SVGEGT. V lost 2 bases and J lost 0, with 16 bases in between. This CDR3 has 18 residues. CDR3 bases: TGTGCCAGCAGTTACAGGAGGCGGGACAAGGCGAACACCGGGGAGCTGTTTTTT. Encoded protein: CASSYRRRDKANTGELFF.

The chain employs TRBV11-2 and TRBJ1-2; 7 nucleotides align to TRBD1. CDR3 length: 15 residues. The germline gives CDR1 SGHAT, CDR2 FQNNGV. Losses at the gene ends were 5 bases for V and 6 bases for J; bases not matched to a gene: 12. The CDR3 region has the DNA TGTGCCAGCAGCCCGTTGACAGGGAGAGGGCATGGCTACACCTTC. Its protein is CASSPLTGRGHGYTF.

The chain joins TRBV6-1 to TRBJ2-1; 9 positions agree with TRBD1. This CDR3 is 16 amino acids long. The germline V gene encodes CDR1 MNHNS and CDR2 SASEGT. Trimming at V came to 4 bases and at J to 3 bases, leaving 7 bases not matched to a gene. CDR3 nucleotides: TGTGCCAGCAGTGTTTCCGGGACAGGGATCTACAATGAGCAGTTCTTC. Translation gives CASSVSGTGIYNEQFF.

About this clone itself: Other nucleotide sequences from this sample produce the same CDR3. The chain joins TRBV12-5 to TRBJ1-1; D is unclear. The germline gives CDR1 LGHNT, CDR2 FRNRAP. There are 11 residues in the CDR3. Trimming cost V 1 base and J 5 bases, with 2 bases left between them. CDR3 sequence (DNA): TGTGCTAGTGGTTTGGGGACTGAAGCTTTCTTT. It is translated as CASGLGTEAFF.

The rearrangement joins TRBV7-9 to TRBJ1-5; weak D call: TRBD1 (5 bases). The CDR3 is made up of 14 amino acids. V lost 6 bases, J lost 7 bases, and 16 bases lay in between. Germline-derived CDR1 and CDR2 are SEHNR and FQNEAQ (reference sequence). The CDR3 DNA sequence: TGTGCCAGCAGTCAAGCGGGACGCGAACAGCCCCAGCATTTT. This encodes CASSQAGREQPQHF. The full variable domain, with the rest looked up from reference TRBV7-9 and TRBJ1-5, is DTGVSQNPRHKITKRGQNVTFRCDPISEHNRLYWYRQTLGQGPEFLTYFQNEAQLEKSRLLSDRFSAERPKGSFSTLEIQRTEQGDSAMYLCASSQAGREQPQHFGDGTRLSIL.

The genes are TRBV24-1 and TRBJ2-6, with D maybe TRBD2 (5 bases). There are 17 residues in the CDR3. Germline-derived CDR1 and CDR2 are KGHDR and SFDVKD. The ends were cut back, 2 bases at V and 0 bases at J, with 10 bases in the middle. The DNA for the CDR3 is TGTGCCACCAGTGATTCTCGGGAAAGCTCTGGGGCCAACGTCCTGACTTTC. Translated: CATSDSRESSGANVLTF.

This chain joins TRBV4-2 and TRBJ2-7, with TRBD1 as a possible D gene (5 bases). The germline CDR1 and CDR2 sequences are LGHNA and YNFKEQ. The CDR3 sequence is 16 residues long. Trimming cost V 3 bases and J 0 bases, with 15 bases left between them. The CDR3 loop reads CASSHTIGQGSYEQYF. DNA of the CDR3: TGTGCCAGCAGCCACACAATCGGGCAGGGCTCCTACGAGCAGTACTTC.

CDR3 loop: CASSVDWNYGYTF. The CDR3 DNA reads as TGTGCCAGCAGCGTCGACTGGAACTATGGCTACACCTTC. The gene calls are TRBV9 and TRBJ1-2; D gene uncertain. The V gene lost 2 bases and the J gene lost 2 bases, with 7 bases spanning the gap. CDR3 length: 13 residues. The germline V gene encodes CDR1 SGDLS and CDR2 YYNGEE.

The chain uses TRBV23-1 and TRBJ2-7; weak D call: TRBD1 (5 bases). TRBV23-1 is given ORF status, its function remaining uncertain. The CDR3 is made up of 15 amino acids. The germline V and J ends were trimmed by 2 bases and 2 bases, with 13 bases remaining between them. The CDR3, as DNA: TGCGCCAGCAGTCAAAACGGGCCAGGGCCCTACGAGCAGTACTTC. Translating gives CASSQNGPGPYEQYF.

The chain employs TRBV7-6 and TRBJ1-5, with TRBD1 matching 10 bases. CDR1 SGHVS and CDR2 FNYEAQ come from the germline V gene. The V gene end was trimmed by 4 bases and the J gene end by 2 bases; junction bases not matched to a gene: 5. CDR3 size: 16 residues. The DNA of the CDR3 is TGTGCCAGCAGCTCCGGGACAGGGGCGGGCAATCAGCCCCAGCATTTT. Amino acid sequence: CASSSGTGAGNQPQHF. Looking up the rest from reference TRBV7-6 and TRBJ1-5 gives the full variable domain: GAGVSQSPRYKVTKRGQDVALRCDPISGHVSLYWYRQALGQGPEFLTYFNYEAQQDKSGLPNDRFSAERPEGSISTLTIQRTEQRDSAMYRCASSSGTGAGNQPQHFGDGTRLSIL.

CDR3 residues: CASSWDGGTEAFF. DNA of the CDR3: TGTGCCAGCAGCTGGGACGGTGGGACTGAAGCTTTCTTT. The chain combines TRBV7-9 with TRBJ1-1; weak D call: TRBD1 (5 bases). CDR1 is SEHNR and CDR2 is FQNEAQ in the germline V gene (reference sequence). Deletions cut 4 bases from V and 5 bases from J, with 11 bases between. The CDR3 is 13 residues long.

V is TRBV6-6 and J is TRBJ1-1; the D gene is possibly TRBD1 (5 bases). V was clipped by 4 bases and J by 6 bases, with 6 bases between them. In germline, CDR1 is MNHNY, CDR2 SVGAGI (reference sequence). The CDR3 is 11 residues long. This chain's CDR3 is CASSLTAEAFF. CDR3 in DNA: TGTGCCAGCAGTTTGACAGCTGAAGCTTTCTTT.

The rearrangement links TRBV11-2 to TRBJ2-1, with 10 bases fitting TRBD1. The CDR3 has 15 amino acids. V was clipped by 3 bases and J by 5 bases; unmatched bases: 4. CDR1 SGHAT and CDR2 FQNNGV come from the germline V gene. CDR3 nucleotide sequence: TGTGCCAGCAGCTTGCTCGGACAGGGGGACAATGAGCAGTTCTTC. Residues: CASSLLGQGDNEQFF.

V and J are TRBV7-9 and TRBJ1-4; D perhaps matches TRBD1 (5 bases). The V gene's germline CDR1 is SEHNR and CDR2 FQNEAQ (reference sequence). The CDR3 sequence is 12 residues long. Trimming stripped 3 bases from V and 13 bases from J, with 12 bases between. Here the CDR3 reads CASSFEGKILFF. In DNA, the CDR3 is TGTGCCAGCAGCTTTGAGGGGAAGATACTGTTTTTT.

The chain uses TRBV28 and TRBJ2-7; D is uncertain. The germline gives CDR1 MDHEN, CDR2 SYDVKM. The length of the CDR3 is 12 residues. Trimming shortened V by 5 bases and J by 2 bases, and 7 bases separated the two germline ends. CDR3 coding DNA: TGTGCCAGCAGTCCCCAGCCCTACGAGCAGTACTTC. Its protein is CASSPQPYEQYF.

The chain is built from TRBV25-1 and TRBJ2-1; D unresolved. Trimming cost V 6 bases and J 3 bases, with 3 bases left between them. This CDR3 region has 11 residues. Germline assignment: CDR1 MGHDK and CDR2 SYGVNS. The CDR3 nucleotides are TGTGCCAGCAGGAGCTACAATGAGCAGTTCTTC. Translated, it gives CASRSYNEQFF.

The chain links TRBV28 to TRBJ2-7; D may be TRBD2 (6 bases). The CDR3 spans 14 residues. The ends were cut back, 2 bases at V and 3 bases at J, with 11 bases in the middle. Germline CDR1 reads MDHEN; CDR2 reads SYDVKM. CDR3 amino acids: CASSLPGDLYEQYF. The CDR3 nucleotides read TGTGCCAGCAGTTTACCGGGGGACCTCTACGAGCAGTACTTC. The full variable domain, its missing parts supplied by reference TRBV28 and TRBJ2-7, is DVKVTQSSRYLVKRTGEKVFLECVQDMDHENMFWYRQDPGLGLRLIYFSYDVKMKEKGDIPEGYSVSREKKERFSLILESASTNQTSMYLCASSLPGDLYEQYFGPGTRLTVT.

The chain combines TRBV5-6 with TRBJ2-1, with a weak D call TRBD2 (6 bases). Germline CDR1 and CDR2: SGHDT and YYEEEE. Trimming took off 4 bases at V and 0 bases at J, with 8 bases between the two ends. CDR3 length: 14 residues. DNA of the CDR3: TGTGCCAGCAGCCGGGGGAGCTCCTACAATGAGCAGTTCTTC. It translates to CASSRGSSYNEQFF.